A single sample is the source of the 16 T cell receptor beta chains below, sequenced in a study of T cell changes during pregnancy in multiple sclerosis. Only in-frame clones appear in the TCRdb table, and some are missing; sequencing was by immunoSEQ multiplex PCR. The sample lists roughly 30,000 clones; about 83% were seen once. The source was CD8+ T cells from peripheral blood mononuclear cells, collected after pregnancy. The receptors derive from a female donor with multiple sclerosis, enrolled in a pregnancy study.

The J gene is TRBJ1-6, the V gene TRBV28, with 8 positions matching TRBD1. Germline assignment: CDR1 MDHEN and CDR2 SYDVKM. Trimming took 7 bases from V and 4 from J; bases not matched to a gene: 6. The CDR3 covers 15 residues. The CDR3 reads CASTSGGLYNSPLHF. The CDR3 DNA reads as TGTGCCAGCACCTCAGGGGGCCTTTATAATTCACCCCTCCACTTT.

The chain is built from TRBV30 and TRBJ1-1; perhaps TRBD1 as D (5 bases). The CDR3 runs to 12 residues. V lost 5 bases and J lost 4, with 11 bases in between. Germline CDR1 GTSNPN, CDR2 SVGIG (reference sequence). The CDR3 DNA follows: TGTGCCTGGGGGGGGACGGGCACTGAAGCTTTCTTT. Amino acids: CAWGGTGTEAFF.

The genes are TRBV27 and TRBJ1-5; 10 bases match TRBD1. Trimming at V came to 6 bases and at J to 7 bases, leaving 12 bases not matched to a gene. The length of the CDR3 is 16 residues. CDR1 and CDR2 from the germline V gene are MNHEY and SMNVEV (reference sequence). The CDR3 spells CASSNSSGTGAQPQHF. The CDR3 DNA reads as TGTGCCAGCAGCAACTCCTCCGGGACAGGGGCGCAGCCCCAGCATTTT.

V is TRBV7-2 and J is TRBJ2-1; perhaps TRBD2 as D (7 bases). In germline, CDR1 is SGHTA, CDR2 FQGNSA. The CDR3 contains 16 residues. With 7 bases removed from V and 7 bases from J, the gap between germline ends came to 23 bases. The CDR3 is CASTHRSWGRGNEQFF. CDR3 in DNA: TGTGCCAGCACGCACCGTAGCTGGGGGCGGGGGAATGAGCAGTTCTTC.

This sequence joins TRBV6-4 and TRBJ1-4, with TRBD1 matching over 8 bases. CDR1 is MRHNA, CDR2 SNTAGT, per germline. The CDR3 is 15 amino acids. Losses at the gene ends were 8 bases for V and 7 bases for J; bases not matched to a gene: 12. CDR3 region: CASARTPDRGEKLFF. The CDR3 nucleotides are TGTGCCAGCGCCCGGACCCCTGACAGGGGTGAAAAACTGTTTTTT.

The rearrangement links TRBV28 to TRBJ1-5; D ambiguous. Germline values: CDR1 MDHEN, CDR2 SYDVKM. This CDR3 has 14 residues. Trimming left V 4 bases short and J 15 bases short, with 22 bases between. The CDR3 loop is CASSSDWGEDGGHF. In nucleotides, the CDR3 is TGTGCCAGCAGTTCGGACTGGGGAGAGGATGGAGGGCATTTT. The full variable domain, in which reference TRBV28 and TRBJ1-5 provide the parts outside the CDR3, is DVKVTQSSRYLVKRTGEKVFLECVQDMDHENMFWYRQDPGLGLRLIYFSYDVKMKEKGDIPEGYSVSREKKERFSLILESASTNQTSMYLCASSSDWGEDGGHFGDGTRLSIL.

The chain has TRBV11-2 and TRBJ2-3, with no clear D. Germline CDR1 and CDR2: SGHAT and FQNNGV. The V gene lost 1 base and the J gene lost 3 bases, with 8 bases spanning the gap. The CDR3 has 14 amino acids. CDR3 amino acids: CASSLVGRTDTQYF. DNA for the CDR3: TGTGCCAGCAGCTTAGTTGGCCGAACAGATACGCAGTATTTT.

The chain is built from TRBV5-1 and TRBJ2-1, with 10 bases that match TRBD1. The CDR3 contains 18 residues. CDR1 and CDR2 from the germline V gene are SGHRS and YFSETQ. With 0 bases clipped from V and 5 bases from J, the junction kept 11 bases outside the gene matches. CDR3 DNA sequence: TGCGCCAGCAGCTTGGGACAGGGGGCCGTCCGGGGGGACAATGAGCAGTTCTTC. Its translation: CASSLGQGAVRGDNEQFF.

This chain connects TRBV19 to TRBJ2-2; 9 positions match TRBD1. CDR1 is LNHDA and CDR2 is SQIVND in the germline V gene (reference sequence). This CDR3 comprises 17 residues. V gave up 3 bases and J gave up 4 bases; unmatched junction bases: 9. CDR3 DNA: TGTGCCAGTAGTATCATCCCTGGACAGGGGAGCACCGGGGAGCTGTTTTTT. The encoded protein is CASSIIPGQGSTGELFF.

The J gene is TRBJ2-7, the V gene TRBV11-1; perhaps TRBD1 as D (5 bases). The germline V gene encodes CDR1 SGHAT and CDR2 FQDESV (reference sequence). V lost 2 bases, J lost 5 bases, and 13 bases lay in between. The CDR3 consists of 14 residues. The CDR3 coding sequence is TGTGCCAGCAGCTTACTGACAGCTCCCAACGAGCAGTACTTC. Protein product: CASSLLTAPNEQYF.

This chain joins TRBV6-1 and TRBJ1-5; maybe TRBD1 (5 bases). Trimming cost V 2 bases and J 5 bases, with 13 bases left between them. Germline lookup yields CDR1 MNHNS and CDR2 SASEGT. This CDR3 is 15 amino acids long. The chain's CDR3 is CASSETGAGYQPQHF. For the CDR3, the DNA is TGTGCCAGCAGTGAAACTGGGGCAGGGTATCAGCCCCAGCATTTT.

The chain employs TRBV10-2 and TRBJ2-5; D unclear. The end of the DNA fits TRBJ2-7 better, so the J call may be wrong. The CDR3 is 11 residues long. In germline, CDR1 is WSHSY, CDR2 SAAADI. CDR3 DNA sequence: TGCGCCAGCAGACTCTCCTACGAGCAGTACTTC. It specifies CASRLSYEQYF.

V and J are TRBV27 and TRBJ2-2; 9 positions match TRBD1. CDR1 is MNHEY, CDR2 SMNVEV, per germline (reference sequence). This CDR3 has 16 residues. After removal of 0 bases from V and 5 bases from J, the junction contained 4 bases not matched to a gene. The CDR3 loop reads CASSLSPGQGTGELFF. CDR3 DNA sequence: TGTGCCAGCAGTTTATCTCCGGGACAGGGTACCGGGGAGCTGTTTTTT.

The table lists this clone with a few counts. V is TRBV6-4 and J is TRBJ2-7, with D maybe TRBD2 (5 bases). The V gene's germline CDR1 is MRHNA and CDR2 SNTAGT. Trimming removed 3 bases at V and 4 bases at J, with 19 bases between. The CDR3 has 16 residues. The CDR3 loop is CASSEGAFGLGYEQYF. The CDR3 DNA is TGTGCCAGCAGTGAGGGAGCCTTTGGACTGGGTTACGAGCAGTACTTC.

The chain couples TRBV5-1 to TRBJ2-2; 15 bases line up with TRBD2. The germline V gene has CDR1 SGHRS and CDR2 YFSETQ. This CDR3 is built from 19 residues. V trimming: 4 bases; J trimming: 5 bases; junction bases outside the gene matches: 12. CDR3 protein: CASSPRTSGGAAMTGELFF. The CDR3 DNA follows: TGCGCCAGCAGCCCCCGGACTAGCGGGGGGGCCGCTATGACCGGGGAGCTGTTTTTT.

The genes are TRBV19 and TRBJ1-3; TRBD1 matches 10 bases. Germline V gene sequence: CDR1 LNHDA, CDR2 SQIVND (reference sequence). The CDR3 consists of 15 residues. Trimming cost V 7 bases and J 4 bases; bases outside gene matches: 7. The CDR3 region is CASTRTGGRGNTIYF. As DNA, the CDR3 is TGTGCCAGTACTCGGACAGGGGGTCGCGGAAACACCATATATTTT.